This TCR beta chain comes out of a study of T cells in Graves' hyperthyroidism and ophthalmopathy. The investigators amplified TCR beta CDR3 regions from RNA transcripts. Initially, a first-round RT-PCR of the TCR CDR3 employed the HTBI primer set. TCRdb recomputed calls from the multiplex PCR reads with MiXCR, one row per CDR3 protein. The data contain some 350,000 distinct CDR3 sequences, roughly 25% of them singletons. This clonotype was observed a few times. This TCR derives from a man in his forties or fifties with Graves' hyperthyroidism. Sequenced sample: blood.

The CDR3 here is CAISESDRAGDTQYF. For the CDR3, the DNA is TGTGCCATCAGTGAGTCAGACAGGGCGGGAGATACGCAGTATTTT. This sequence joins TRBV10-3 and TRBJ2-3, with TRBD1 identical over 7 bases. CDR1 and CDR2 from the germline V gene are ENHRY and SYGVKD. After removal of 0 bases from V and 5 bases from J, the junction contained 5 bases not matched to a gene. CDR3 length: 15 residues.